This TCR beta chain appears in the sequencing data of a study of blood T cell repertoires in COVID-19. Study details: Samples taken during acute and convalescent COVID-19 were collected in the United States, Italy and Spain. In each case, the material was cDNA or gDNA derived from T cells, B-cell-depleted T cells, or PBMCs.

CDR3 length: 14 amino acids. The germline gives CDR1 MNHEY, CDR2 SVGAGI. J gave up 2 bases and V 3 bases, and 2 bases lay outside the gene matches. As handled by the study authors: From reference gene primer amplification, estimates of nucleated cell counts were derived. Sequencing was performed with immunoSEQ multiplex PCR; in TCRdb, only in-frame clones are kept and a portion is missing. D and trimming were read from the DNA, whereas the V and J calls and clone size are those reported in that table. The sample has 200,000 to 250,000 clones; roughly 84% are singletons. The gene calls are TRBV6-5 and TRBJ1-1; TRBD1 aligns across 8 bases. The material sequenced was peripheral blood. This sequence originates from a woman aged 55-69 years who had recovered from COVID-19. This CDR3 reads CASSYQGANTEAFF. The CDR3 DNA sequence: TGTGCCAGCAGTTATCAGGGGGCTAACACTGAAGCTTTCTTT.